Below, one T cell receptor beta chain is given with its context. It has no known antigen specificity. The time point tag for this specimen amounts to: blood sample drawn before combined kidney and bone marrow transplant. Thawed PBMCs were FACS-sorted into unstimulated Tregs (CD4+CD25+CD127-), CD4+ non-Tregs (CD4+CD25-), CD4 cells and CD8 cells. Patients were 4 combined kidney and bone marrow transplant recipients from the ITN036ST trial, and only these trial subjects had samples available. Healthy control blood was separated into PBMCs by Ficoll density gradient and cryopreserved, and patient PBMCs were collected both before and after transplant. This specimen comes from a study of Tregs in tolerant kidney transplant recipients (dated by TCRdb to between 2019 and 2020). Notes on the research overall: The transplants used related donors with nonmyeloablative bone marrow transplantation, and mixed chimerism in the human trials was transient. The study applied TCRbeta sequencing to find donor-specific regulatory T cells before combined kidney and bone marrow transplantation and then followed those same cells after transplant.

For TCRbeta CDR3 sequencing, genomic DNA was extracted from sorted cells using the QIAGEN DNeasy Blood and Tissue Kit. High-throughput TCRbeta CDR3 sequencing was carried out commercially through immunoSEQ, with PCR amplification with bias correction and internal controls included. Processing in the source paper ran as follows. Unique productive TCRbeta sequences were defined by CDR3 nucleotide sequence where primers matched, and otherwise by CDR3 amino acid sequence together with Vbeta and Jbeta genes. To correct for sorting error, sequences found in more than one sorted population at a frequency ratio of 2:1 or less were discarded, and the remaining shared sequences were assigned to the population with the higher frequency. Sequences were defined as donor-reactive when expanded at least 5-fold in CFSE-low cells versus unstimulated cells and present at a frequency of at least 0.01% in CFSE-low cells. Repertoire divergence was quantified by Jensen-Shannon divergence calculated from the top 100 TCRbeta sequences ranked by frequency. For samples with multiple sequencing runs, sorting error was corrected separately for each run before the runs were pooled. Entries here come from immuneACCESS through TCRdb and include only in-frame sequences with V and J called. Some clones fail to appear in such tables; in the studies checked, an unresolved V gene covers under half of the shortfall, and the cause of the remainder is unknown. V and J calls and clone size come straight from that table; D and trimming were deduced from the DNA. The table for this sample records about 52,000 clones. Together, the top ten hold roughly 0.8% of the sample.

Results the study describes overall, beyond this receptor: PCR primers changed over time for some patients, so nucleotide-level comparison across those patients' samples was not possible. In tolerant patients, donor-specific Tregs expanded more than Tregs overall, which suggests antigen-driven rather than nonspecific expansion. Because only a small number of patients were included, the study had limitations, and the results will need to be validated in larger populations as well as under other immunosuppression protocols. Expanding Tregs with activated donor B cells appeared to identify the most biologically relevant and donor-specific TCRbeta repertoire. Biological reproducibility was not examined directly, but technical replication error appeared to be minimal.

This TCR came from a human donor who received a combined kidney and bone marrow transplant. Source: CD4+ T cells from blood, taken before the transplant.

The CDR3 bases that were read are TGTGCCAGCAGCTTAGGGCAGATGAGCGGTCAGCCC. It translates to CASSLGQMSGQP. In full, the CDR3 is CASSLGQMSGQPQHF. The V and J segments used are TRBV7-9 and TRBJ1-5; the D gene is unclear. The read is 3 residues too short to cover the CDR3 end, so that end is filled in from the germline J gene. CDR1 and CDR2 were assigned from the germline V gene (reference sequence) as SEHNR and FQNEAQ. There are 15 amino acids in the CDR3, from cysteine to phenylalanine inclusive. The 36 bases shown cover part of the CDR3, and their frame starts at base 1. V is reduced by 1 base and J by 6 bases, leaving a spacing of 13 bases between them. The reference TRBV7-9 and TRBJ1-5 proteins fill in what lies around the CDR3, so the full variable domain reads DTGVSQNPRHKITKRGQNVTFRCDPISEHNRLYWYRQTLGQGPEFLTYFQNEAQLEKSRLLSDRFSAERPKGSFSTLEIQRTEQGDSAMYLCASSLGQMSGQPQHFGDGTRLSIL.